This T cell receptor (beta chain) is drawn from a study of CD8 T cells in Susac syndrome (dated 2019 in TCRdb). Regarding the study in general: The study used repertoire sequencing to test whether antigen drove CD8+ T cell activation and differentiation in Susac syndrome. The clonality of the CD8+ T cell repertoire was compared across about 12 healthy donors, around 14 Susac syndrome patients and about 16 multiple sclerosis patients.

RNA was extracted using the RNeasy kit, and roughly 0.5 to 1 ug of the RNA was reverse transcribed with random hexamers. TCR beta CDR3 regions were amplified with the immunoSEQ multiplex PCR assay covering 54 Vbeta and 13 Jbeta segments. To correct PCR amplification bias, a synthetic template baseline was used for both primer optimization and computational correction. The published analysis was carried out like this. Reads were annotated to V, D and J genes according to IMGT and were analyzed with immunoSEQ Analyzer, with only productive sequences retained. Clonality was computed as one minus Shannon entropy normalized by log2 of the number of productive unique sequences. For each patient and control, public and private clones were evaluated within the 100 most prevalent clones. Clones were defined as Susac-specific if absent from the healthy and MS cohorts, from 900 to 1,300 published viral clones and from other ImmuneACCESS disease sequences. TCRdb reprocessing: public reads trimmed at Q25 with fastp, clones called with MiXCR, in-frame beta chains kept. Each CDR3 protein gets just one entry, which takes the most common genes and DNA from the rows behind it. None of the V and J calls come from the authors' own analysis; TCRdb made them. The sample data list 330,000 or so distinct CDR3 sequences, and roughly 85% of these were observed just once. Of the sample, around 0.21% falls within the top ten clones.

The paper's findings and limits, for the study overall: The TCR sequencing and HLA analysis was acknowledged to have included a relatively small number of individuals.

Deletion took 2 bases off V and 2 bases off J, with a span of 12 bases between the germline ends. The CDR3 contains 15 residues, cysteine and phenylalanine counted. The entry retains the CDR3 DNA only, 45 bases that are in frame from base 1. The germline V gene provides CDR1 SGHAT and CDR2 FQNNGV. In the case of this clonotype: The target of this receptor is not known. The sample holds no much larger clone one base away, and base qualities are not on file.

Peripheral blood CD8+ and CD4+ T cells from healthy donors, Susac syndrome patients and multiple sclerosis patients were profiled using high-throughput TCR beta sequencing. Multiple sclerosis controls were treatment-naive patients with stable or active relapsing-remitting disease fulfilling revised McDonald criteria. Bulk CD8+ and CD4+ T cells were purified magnetically by negative isolation, whereas CD8+ TEMRA cells were enriched by FACS. Blood was drawn into EDTA tubes, processed within 24 hours, and PBMCs were isolated by density gradient centrifugation. PBMCs intended for TCR sequencing were cryopreserved in liquid nitrogen and thawed later in a water bath at 37 degrees C. The sorted or isolated CD4+, CD8+ and CD8+ TEMRA cells had a purity of 90% or higher.

Sequencing was performed on CD8+ T cells from PBMCs. The sequence was obtained from a human donor with multiple sclerosis. This chain is built from TRBV11-2 and TRBJ1-2, with a tentative D gene TRBD1 over 6 matching bases. The CDR3 protein sequence reads: CASSLTGNLNYGYTF. DNA sequence: TGTGCCAGCAGCTTAACAGGGAATTTGAACTATGGCTACACCTTC.